The T cell receptor beta chain described here comes from a study of T cells in Graves' hyperthyroidism and ophthalmopathy. TCR beta CDR3 sequences were amplified from RNA transcripts. An initial round of RT-PCR targeting the TCR CDR3 relied on the HTBI primer set. Via MiXCR, TCRdb re-called the multiplex PCR reads, giving one row per CDR3 protein. The sample consists of around 390,000 distinct CDR3 sequences, roughly 15% of them appearing once. V was pared by 11 bases and J by 0 bases, with 11 bases between. The CDR3 is 13 amino acids. The V gene's germline CDR1 is LNHDA and CDR2 SQIVND (reference sequence). Details on this clonotype: As yet, its antigen is unknown.

Regarding the study as a whole: Most expanded thyroid clonotypes above 0.001 recurred in blood.

The material sequenced was blood. The genes are TRBV19 and TRBJ2-4; D call uncertain. The receptor was derived from a woman in her 30s with Graves' ophthalmopathy. In DNA form, the CDR3 reads TGTGCCGGTAATTCCTTAGCCAAAAACATTCAGTACTTC. Its protein product is CAGNSLAKNIQYF. Together with reference TRBV19 and TRBJ2-4, the CDR3 gives the full variable domain: DGGITQSPKYLFRKEGQNVTLSCEQNLNHDAMYWYRQDPGQGLRLIYYSQIVNDFQKGDIAEGYSVSREKKESFPLTVTSAQKNPTAFYLCAGNSLAKNIQYFGAGTRLSVL.